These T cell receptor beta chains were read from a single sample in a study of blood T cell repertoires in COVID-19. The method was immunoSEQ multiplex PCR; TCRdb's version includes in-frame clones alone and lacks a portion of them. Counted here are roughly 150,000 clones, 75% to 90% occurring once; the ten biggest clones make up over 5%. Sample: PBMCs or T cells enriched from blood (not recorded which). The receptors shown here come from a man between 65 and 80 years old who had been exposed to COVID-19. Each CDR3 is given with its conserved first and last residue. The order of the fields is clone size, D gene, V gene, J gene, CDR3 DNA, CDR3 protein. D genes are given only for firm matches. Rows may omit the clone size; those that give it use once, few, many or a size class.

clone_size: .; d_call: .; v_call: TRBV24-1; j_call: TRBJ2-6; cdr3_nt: TGTGCCACCAGTGATCGACAGTCTGGGGCCAACGTCCTGACTTTC; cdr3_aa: CATSDRQSGANVLTF
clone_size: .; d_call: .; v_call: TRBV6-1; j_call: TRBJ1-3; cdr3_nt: TGTGCCAGCAGTGATAAACCGGGAGCCGGAAACACCATATATTTT; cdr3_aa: CASSDKPGAGNTIYF
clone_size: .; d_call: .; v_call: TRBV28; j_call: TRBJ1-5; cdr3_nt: TGTGCCAGCAGTTTATTAAATCAGCCCCAGCATTTT; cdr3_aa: CASSLLNQPQHF
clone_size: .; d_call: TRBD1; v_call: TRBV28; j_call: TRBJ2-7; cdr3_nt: TGTGCCAGCAGTCTCCCCGGGACAGCTTTGGGCGAGCAGTACTTC; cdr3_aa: CASSLPGTALGEQYF
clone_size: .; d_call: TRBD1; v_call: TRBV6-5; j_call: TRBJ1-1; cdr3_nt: TGTGCCAGCAGTTTACATCGGACAGGGGGCCGTACTGAAGCTTTCTTT; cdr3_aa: CASSLHRTGGRTEAFF
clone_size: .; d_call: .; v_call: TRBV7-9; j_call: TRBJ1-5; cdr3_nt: TGTGCCAGCAGCAAAAATCAGGGACAGCCCCAGCATTTT; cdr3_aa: CASSKNQGQPQHF
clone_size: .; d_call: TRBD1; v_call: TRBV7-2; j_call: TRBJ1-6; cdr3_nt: TGTGCCAGCAGCTCCCCGGGACAGGGACATAATTCACCCCTCCACTTT; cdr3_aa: CASSSPGQGHNSPLHF
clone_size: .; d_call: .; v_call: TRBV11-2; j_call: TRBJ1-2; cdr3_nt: TGTGCCAGCAGCGAGACCGGGACGCGGGGAGGCTACACCTTC; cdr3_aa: CASSETGTRGGYTF
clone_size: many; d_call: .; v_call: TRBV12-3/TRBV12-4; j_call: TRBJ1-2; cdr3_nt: TGTGCCAGCAGGGGGGGGCTTTATGGCTACACCTTC; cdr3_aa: CASRGGLYGYTF
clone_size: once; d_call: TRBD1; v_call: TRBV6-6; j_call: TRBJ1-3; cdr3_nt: TGTGCCAGCAGTTACGACAGGGGGCCTGGAAACACCATATATTTT; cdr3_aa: CASSYDRGPGNTIYF
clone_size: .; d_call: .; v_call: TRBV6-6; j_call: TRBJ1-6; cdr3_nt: TGTGCCAGCAGTCGAACAGGGAACTCACCCCTCCACTTT; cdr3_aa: CASSRTGNSPLHF
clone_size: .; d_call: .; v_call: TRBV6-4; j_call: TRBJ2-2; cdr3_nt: TGTGCCAGCAGTGAGGAGAGGGCAGGGGAGCTGTTTTTT; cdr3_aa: CASSEERAGELFF
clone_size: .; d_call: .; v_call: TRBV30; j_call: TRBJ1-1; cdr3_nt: TGTGCCTGGAGCCGAGGAGAGAACACTGAAGCTTTCTTT; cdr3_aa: CAWSRGENTEAFF
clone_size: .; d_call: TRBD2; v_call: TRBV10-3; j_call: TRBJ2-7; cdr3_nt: TGTGCCATCAGTGGGGGACTAGCGGGGTCCTACGAGCAGTACTTC; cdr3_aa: CAISGGLAGSYEQYF
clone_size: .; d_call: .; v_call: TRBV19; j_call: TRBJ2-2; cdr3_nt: TGTGCCAGTAGTAGCACCCTCGACTGGTCGAACACCGGGGAGCTGTTTTTT; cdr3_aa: CASSSTLDWSNTGELFF
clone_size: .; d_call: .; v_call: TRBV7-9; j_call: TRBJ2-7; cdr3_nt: TGTGCCAGCAGCTTAGAAGGCCAAATTATGCTAGTCCCCGAGCAGTACTTC; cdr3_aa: CASSLEGQIMLVPEQYF
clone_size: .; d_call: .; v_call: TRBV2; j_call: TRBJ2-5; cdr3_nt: TGTGCCAGCAGTGCGGGACTGAGCCTTTTTGTGCAGTACTTC; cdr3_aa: CASSAGLSLFVQYF
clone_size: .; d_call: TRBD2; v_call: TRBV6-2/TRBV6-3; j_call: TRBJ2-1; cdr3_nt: TGTGCCAGCAGCGAAGGGACTAGCGGGAGAAGAATCGATGAGCAGTTCTTC; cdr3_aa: CASSEGTSGRRIDEQFF
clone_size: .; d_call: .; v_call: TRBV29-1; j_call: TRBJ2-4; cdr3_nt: TGCAGCGCTTCAGGGGTGACGGCCAAAAACATTCAGTACTTC; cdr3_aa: CSASGVTAKNIQYF
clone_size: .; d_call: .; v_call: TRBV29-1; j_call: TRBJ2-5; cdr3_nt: TGCAGCGTCGGAGCGCCGACCGAGACCCAGTACTTC; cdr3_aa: CSVGAPTETQYF
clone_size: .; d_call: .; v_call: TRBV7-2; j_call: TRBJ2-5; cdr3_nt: TGTGCCAGCAGCCCCCAGGGACCTCGGGGGGAGACCCAGTACTTC; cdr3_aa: CASSPQGPRGETQYF
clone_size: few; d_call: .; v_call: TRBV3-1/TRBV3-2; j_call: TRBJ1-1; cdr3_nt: TGTGCCAGCAGCCCAACGGGGGGGTTAACTGAAGCTTTCTTT; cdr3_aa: CASSPTGGLTEAFF
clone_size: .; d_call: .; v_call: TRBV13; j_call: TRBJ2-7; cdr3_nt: TGTGCCAGCAGCTCGCGCATACGGGAGTTTCGTTTAAACGAGCAGTACTTC; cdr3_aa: CASSSRIREFRLNEQYF
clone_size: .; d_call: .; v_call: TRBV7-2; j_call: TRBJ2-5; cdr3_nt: TGTGCCAGCAGCTTAGGTTGGACAGCCTTCCAAGAGACCCAGTACTTC; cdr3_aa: CASSLGWTAFQETQYF
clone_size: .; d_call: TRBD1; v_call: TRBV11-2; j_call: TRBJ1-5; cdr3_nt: TGTGCCAGCAGCCTGGGACAGAACCCTAATCAGCCCCAGCATTTT; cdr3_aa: CASSLGQNPNQPQHF
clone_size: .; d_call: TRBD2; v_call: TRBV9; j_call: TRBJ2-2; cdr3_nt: TGTGCCAGCAGCGTAGGGCCAGCGGGGGGGCCCGGGGAGCTGTTTTTT; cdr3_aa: CASSVGPAGGPGELFF
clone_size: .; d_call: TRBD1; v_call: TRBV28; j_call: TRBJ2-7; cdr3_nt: TGTGCCAGCAGTTCCACAGGGGCGGCTTGGTTCTACGAGCAGTACTTC; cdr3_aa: CASSSTGAAWFYEQYF
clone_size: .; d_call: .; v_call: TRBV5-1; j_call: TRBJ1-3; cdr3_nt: TGCGCCAGCAGCTTGAGTGGCAGGGGAAACACCATATATTTT; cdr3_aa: CASSLSGRGNTIYF
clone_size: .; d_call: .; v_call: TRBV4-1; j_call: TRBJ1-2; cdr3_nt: TGCGCCAGCAGCCGAAGGGTGGGAGAGGATGGCTACACCTTC; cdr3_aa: CASSRRVGEDGYTF
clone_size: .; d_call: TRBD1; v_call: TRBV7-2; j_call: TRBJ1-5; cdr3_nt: TGTGCCAGCAGCTTAGCGGGGACAGGGGGCCGGCAGCCCCAGCATTTT; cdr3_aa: CASSLAGTGGRQPQHF
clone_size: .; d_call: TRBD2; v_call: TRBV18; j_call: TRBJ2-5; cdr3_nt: TGTGCCAGCTCACCATGGGCTAGCGGGGGCCAAGAGACCCAGTACTTC; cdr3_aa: CASSPWASGGQETQYF
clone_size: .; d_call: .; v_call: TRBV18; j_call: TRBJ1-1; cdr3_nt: TGTGCCAGCTCACCGGGAGCGGCAGACGTCACTGAAGCTTTCTTT; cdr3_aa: CASSPGAADVTEAFF
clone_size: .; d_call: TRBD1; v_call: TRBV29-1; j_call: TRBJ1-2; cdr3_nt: TGCAGCGTCCGACAGGGGGCGGAGTATGGCTACACCTTC; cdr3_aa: CSVRQGAEYGYTF
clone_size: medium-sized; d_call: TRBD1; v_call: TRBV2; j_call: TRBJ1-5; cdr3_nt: TGTGCCAGCAGGGACCGGGACAGTAGCAATCAGCCCCAGCATTTT; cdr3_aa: CASRDRDSSNQPQHF
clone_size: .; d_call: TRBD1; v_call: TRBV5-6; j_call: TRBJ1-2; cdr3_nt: TGTGCCAGCAGCTTGGGCGGGACAGGGTCTGGCTACACCTTC; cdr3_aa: CASSLGGTGSGYTF
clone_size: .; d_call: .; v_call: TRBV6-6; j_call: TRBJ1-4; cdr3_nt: TGTGCCATCTCCGGGACACAGAATGAAAAACTGTTTTTT; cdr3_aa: CAISGTQNEKLFF
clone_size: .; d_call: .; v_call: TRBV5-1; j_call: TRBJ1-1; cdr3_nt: TGCGCCAGCAGCCCGGAGGGGCAGACGGGCACTGAAGCTTTCTTT; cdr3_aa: CASSPEGQTGTEAFF
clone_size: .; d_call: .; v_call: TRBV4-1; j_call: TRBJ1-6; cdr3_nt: TGCGCCAGCAGCCAAGGTGGACAGCTCTTGTCACCCCTCCACTTT; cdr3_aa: CASSQGGQLLSPLHF
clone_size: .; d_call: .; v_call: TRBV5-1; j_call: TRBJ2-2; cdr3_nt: TGCGCCAGCAGCCTGGGGGGACAGAACACCGGGGAGCTGTTTTTT; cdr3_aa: CASSLGGQNTGELFF
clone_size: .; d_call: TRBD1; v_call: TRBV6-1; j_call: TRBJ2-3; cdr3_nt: TGTGCCAGCAGTGAGGGACAGCCCACAGATACGCAGTATTTT; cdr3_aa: CASSEGQPTDTQYF